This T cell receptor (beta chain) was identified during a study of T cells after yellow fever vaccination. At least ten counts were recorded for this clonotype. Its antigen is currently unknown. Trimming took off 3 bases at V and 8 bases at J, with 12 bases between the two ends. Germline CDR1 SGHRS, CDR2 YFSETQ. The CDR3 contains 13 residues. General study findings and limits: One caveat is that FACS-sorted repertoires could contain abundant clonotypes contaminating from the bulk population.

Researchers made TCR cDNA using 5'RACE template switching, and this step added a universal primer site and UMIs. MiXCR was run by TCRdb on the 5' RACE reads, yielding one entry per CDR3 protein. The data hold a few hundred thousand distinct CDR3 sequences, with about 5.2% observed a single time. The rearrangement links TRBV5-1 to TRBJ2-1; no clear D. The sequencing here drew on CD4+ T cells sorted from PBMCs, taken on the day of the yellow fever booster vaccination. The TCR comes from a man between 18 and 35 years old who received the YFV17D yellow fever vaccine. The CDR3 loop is CASSSVGGDEQFF. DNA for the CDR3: TGCGCCAGCAGCTCCGTGGGTGGCGATGAGCAGTTCTTC.